This record covers a single T cell receptor beta chain. The data belong to a study of blood T cell repertoires in COVID-19. At the level of the study: T cells, B-cell-depleted T cells, or PBMCs supplied cDNA or gDNA.

As processed by the authors: Amplification of reference gene primers was used by the study to estimate nucleated cell counts. Sequenced by immunoSEQ multiplex PCR; TCRdb stores in-frame clones only, minus some. V and J calls and clone size are as listed in that table; D and trimming were resolved from the DNA. Among 250,000 to 300,000 clones listed, roughly 85% were seen once. V was clipped by 7 bases and J by 5 bases, with 14 bases between them. In germline, CDR1 is MDHEN, CDR2 SYDVKM. This CDR3 spans 13 amino acids. The sample consisted of peripheral blood. The origin of this receptor is a man aged 50-60 years with active or convalescent COVID-19. The chain uses TRBV28 and TRBJ2-5; tentative D call: TRBD1 (6 bases). CDR3 nucleotides: TGTGCCAGCACAGAACTAAGGGGGGAGACCCAGTACTTC. It is translated as CASTELRGETQYF.